Presented here are 27 T cell receptor beta chains from one specimen sequenced in a study of blood T cell repertoires in COVID-19. Method: immunoSEQ multiplex PCR; TCRdb's copy keeps in-frame clones and lacks some. The sample has more than 25,000 clones, 70% to 90% seen once. Material: peripheral blood. Receptors were obtained from a woman aged 80 or over with COVID-19, enrolled during active disease.

J is TRBJ1-4 and V is TRBV2; TRBD1 agrees at 9 bases. The CDR3 extends over 14 amino acids. Germline values: CDR1 SNHLY, CDR2 FYNNEI. J gave up 4 bases and V 6 bases, and 3 bases lay outside the gene matches. CDR3 in DNA: TGTGCCAGCAGGCGGACAGGGGTTAATGAAAAACTGTTTTTT. It encodes CASRRTGVNEKLFF.

In DNA, the CDR3 is TGTGCCAGCAGCCACTACCAGGGTAAAGCTTCACCCCTCCACTTT. Amino acids: CASSHYQGKASPLHF. This chain joins TRBV2 and TRBJ1-6; maybe TRBD1 (5 bases). With 6 bases removed from V and 9 bases from J, the gap between germline ends came to 18 bases. In germline, CDR1 is SNHLY, CDR2 FYNNEI. CDR3 length equals 15 residues. The whole variable domain, remainder taken from reference TRBV2 and TRBJ1-6, is EPEVTQTPSHQVTQMGQEVILRCVPISNHLYFYWYRQILGQKVEFLVSFYNNEISEKSEIFDDQFSVERPDGSNFTLKIRSTKLEDSAMYFCASSHYQGKASPLHFGNGTRLTVT.

This clone has a handful of counts. The genes are TRBV6-4 and TRBJ1-1, with D possibly being TRBD1 (5 bases). In germline, CDR1 is MRHNA, CDR2 SNTAGT. CDR3 length equals 14 residues. Trimming stripped 6 bases from V and 1 base from J, with 12 bases between. The CDR3 DNA reads TGTGCCAGCAGCGGCGGGACGGAGAACACTGAAGCTTTCTTT. Translating it yields CASSGGTENTEAFF.

The chain carries TRBV6-5 and TRBJ2-6; D is possibly TRBD2 (5 bases). Germline V gives CDR1 MNHEY, CDR2 SVGAGI. V gave up 0 bases and J gave up 4 bases, with 10 bases separating them. The CDR3 spans 16 residues. The CDR3 DNA is TGTGCCAGCAGTTACTCCCCCGGACTCGGGGCCAACGTCCTGACTTTC. Amino acids: CASSYSPGLGANVLTF.

V gene TRBV5-6 combines with J gene TRBJ1-4; D is ambiguous. The CDR3 loop spans 16 amino acids. CDR1 and CDR2 (germline): SGHDT, YYEEEE. Trimming took off 4 bases at V and 2 bases at J, with 15 bases between the two ends. The chain's CDR3 is CASSLAARLTNEKLFF. The CDR3 DNA is TGTGCCAGCAGCCTGGCTGCCAGACTCACTAATGAAAAACTGTTTTTT.

The rearrangement joins TRBV7-8 to TRBJ1-4; D is uncertain. The CDR3 sequence is 14 residues long. CDR1 and CDR2 (germline): SGHVS, FQNEAQ. V dropped 4 bases and J dropped 3 bases, with 9 bases sitting between them. The CDR3 DNA sequence: TGTGCCAGCAGCTCCGACATAGCTAATGAAAAACTGTTTTTT. Protein: CASSSDIANEKLFF. Supplemented by reference TRBV7-8 and TRBJ1-4, the full variable domain reads GAGVSQSPRYKVAKRGQDVALRCDPISGHVSLFWYQQALGQGPEFLTYFQNEAQLDKSGLPSDRFFAERPEGSVSTLKIQRTQQEDSAVYLCASSSDIANEKLFFGSGTQLSVL.

The V gene is TRBV19, the J gene TRBJ1-3, with D possibly matching TRBD1 (5 bases). V lost 2 bases and J 2 bases, leaving 13 bases between the germline ends. There are 16 residues in the CDR3. Germline CDR1 is LNHDA and CDR2 is SQIVND (reference sequence). The CDR3 DNA sequence: TGTGCCAGTAGTATACCGGGGGGGTCAGCTGGAAACACCATATATTTT. Protein sequence: CASSIPGGSAGNTIYF.

In this sample, this clone turned up once. The genes are TRBV18 and TRBJ1-2; possible D gene TRBD1, 6 bases. This CDR3 comprises 13 residues. Trimming pared 6 bases from V and 10 bases from J, leaving 18 bases between. Germline-derived CDR1 and CDR2 are KGHSH and LQKENI. The CDR3 DNA reads TGTGCCAGCTCCGATCAGGGGTCCAGGGACTACACCTTC. Translating gives CASSDQGSRDYTF.

The V and J genes are TRBV6-6 and TRBJ2-7; maybe TRBD2 (7 bases). V lost 5 bases and J 1 base, leaving 15 bases between the germline ends. This CDR3 comprises 15 residues. Per germline, CDR1 MNHNY and CDR2 SVGAGI (reference sequence). The CDR3 reads CASSQGGGRSYEQYF. The CDR3 coding sequence is TGTGCCAGCAGTCAAGGGGGGGGTCGTTCCTACGAGCAGTACTTC.

The sample holds one count of this clone. The chain is built from TRBV10-3 and TRBJ1-4, with D unresolved. CDR1 and CDR2 (germline): ENHRY, SYGVKD. This CDR3 is built from 13 residues. V lost 6 bases and J 4 bases, leaving 9 bases between the germline ends. The CDR3 DNA follows: TGTGCCATCAGCGACGGAGATAATGAAAAACTGTTTTTT. This gives the protein CAISDGDNEKLFF.

This chain connects TRBV7-9 to TRBJ2-2; D gene uncertain. CDR3 length: 15 residues. Per the germline V gene, CDR1 is SEHNR and CDR2 is FQNEAQ (reference sequence). The V end lost 4 bases, the J end lost 0 bases, and 9 bases lay between the germline ends. The CDR3 region has the DNA TGTGCCAGCAGCTCCCCCCTAGCGAACACCGGGGAGCTGTTTTTT. It is translated as CASSSPLANTGELFF. The full variable domain, its missing parts supplied by reference TRBV7-9 and TRBJ2-2, is DTGVSQNPRHKITKRGQNVTFRCDPISEHNRLYWYRQTLGQGPEFLTYFQNEAQLEKSRLLSDRFSAERPKGSFSTLEIQRTEQGDSAMYLCASSSPLANTGELFFGEGSRLTVL.

The CDR3 coding sequence is TGTGCCATCAGACGCGGATCGACCTTAAACACTGAAGCTTTCTTT. Translating it yields CAIRRGSTLNTEAFF. J is TRBJ1-1 and V is TRBV10-3; D remains ambiguous. This CDR3 spans 15 amino acids. Germline CDR1 ENHRY, CDR2 SYGVKD. Trimming cost V 6 bases and J 2 bases, with 16 bases left between them.

The chain couples TRBV5-5 to TRBJ2-3; 8 bases align to TRBD1. The germline V gene has CDR1 SGHKS and CDR2 YYEKEE (reference sequence). The ends lost 4 bases at V and 6 bases at J; junction bases unmatched: 10. The CDR3 spans 15 residues. The CDR3 sequence is CASSPRQGLRDTQYF. The CDR3 nucleotides read TGTGCCAGCAGCCCACGACAGGGGTTAAGGGATACGCAGTATTTT.

The gene calls are TRBV29-1 and TRBJ1-1; no clear D gene. There are 12 residues in the CDR3. Trimming removed 5 bases from V and 0 bases from J, with 7 bases in between. The V gene's germline CDR1 is SQVTM and CDR2 ANQGSEA. CDR3 sequence: CSVTQVNTEAFF. The DNA for the CDR3 is TGCAGCGTTACACAAGTGAACACTGAAGCTTTCTTT.

The V call is TRBV6-2 or TRBV6-3, the J call TRBJ2-2; 7 bases line up with TRBD2. The CDR3 covers 13 residues. Germline V CDR1 and CDR2: MNHEY, SVGEGT. The J segment lost 6 bases and the V segment lost 6 bases, leaving 4 bases of the junction unmatched. CDR3 sequence: CASSLTSAGELFF. The CDR3 nucleotides are TGTGCCAGCAGCCTTACTAGCGCCGGGGAGCTGTTTTTT.

V gene TRBV5-4 combines with J gene TRBJ2-3, with 10 positions matching TRBD2. From germline, CDR1 is SGHNT and CDR2 YYREEE (reference sequence). The CDR3 length is 14 residues. Germline trimming cut 10 bases from V and 5 bases from J; bases unmatched to any gene: 10. In DNA form, the CDR3 reads TGTGCCGCGAAAAGCGGGGGGGCCTTAGATACGCAGTATTTT. This encodes CAAKSGGALDTQYF.

The gene calls are TRBV10-3 and TRBJ2-2; possible D gene TRBD2, 5 bases. The ends were cut back, 10 bases at V and 1 base at J, with 7 bases in the middle. The CDR3 length is 12 residues. From germline, CDR1 is ENHRY and CDR2 SYGVKD. CDR3 amino acids: CATTRNTGELFF. Written as DNA, the CDR3 is TGTGCCACCACTAGGAACACCGGGGAGCTGTTTTTT.

DNA for the CDR3: TGCGCCAGCAGCCTCCCGCGGGCCGACACCGGGGAGCTGTTTTTT. Protein sequence: CASSLPRADTGELFF. The genes are TRBV5-1 and TRBJ2-2; possible D gene TRBD2, 5 bases. This CDR3 contains 15 residues. V shed 4 bases and J shed 3 bases, with 13 bases lying between them. CDR1 and CDR2 (germline): SGHRS, YFSETQ.

This chain joins TRBV7-9 and TRBJ1-2, with a weak D call TRBD1 (6 bases). The CDR3 covers 15 residues. Germline V gene data show CDR1 as SEHNR and CDR2 as FQNEAQ (reference sequence). V was cut by 1 base and J by 7 bases, with 16 bases left in between. CDR3 residues: CASSLGETTGPGYTF. For the CDR3, the DNA is TGTGCCAGCAGCTTAGGGGAAACGACAGGTCCTGGCTACACCTTC.

The sample holds one count of this clone. V and J are TRBV28 and TRBJ1-6; 9 bases line up with TRBD1. The CDR3 contains 18 residues. Germline CDR1 and CDR2: MDHEN and SYDVKM. Trimming took 7 bases from V and 8 from J; bases not matched to a gene: 18. The CDR3 loop is CASTARDRVIFSDSPLHF. DNA of the CDR3: TGTGCCAGCACAGCACGGGACAGGGTAATTTTTTCGGATTCACCCCTCCACTTT.

This chain joins TRBV6-1 and TRBJ1-1, with 8 bases lining up with TRBD1. The CDR3 consists of 14 residues. The germline gives CDR1 MNHNS, CDR2 SASEGT. The V gene end was trimmed by 1 base and the J gene end by 5 bases; junction bases not matched to a gene: 3. The CDR3 spells CASSEGTGLTEAFF. CDR3 DNA sequence: TGTGCCAGCAGTGAAGGGACAGGGCTTACTGAAGCTTTCTTT.

The chain recombines TRBV6-4 with TRBJ2-3; 7 bases align to TRBD2. This CDR3 is 15 amino acids long. Trimming at V came to 5 bases and at J to 2 bases, leaving 7 bases not matched to a gene. Per germline, CDR1 MRHNA and CDR2 SNTAGT. The CDR3 loop reads CASSQSGIFTDTQYF. The CDR3 bases are TGTGCCAGCAGTCAGAGCGGGATTTTCACAGATACGCAGTATTTT.

The rearrangement links TRBV21-1 to TRBJ2-7; the table gives TRBD1 as D, unverified against the DNA. TRBV21-1 is given as a pseudogene. This CDR3 is built from 18 residues. CDR3: CASSKVGAQTFPQYEQYF. The CDR3 nucleotides read TGTGCCAGCAGCAAAGTAGGGGCCCAGACGTTTCCCCAATACGAGCAGTACTTC.

CDR3 protein: CASSDAGGGNIQYF. In nucleotides, the CDR3 is TGTGCCAGCAGTGATGCGGGGGGGGGAAACATTCAGTACTTC. The chain employs TRBV2 and TRBJ2-4, with 9 bases that match TRBD2. This CDR3 spans 14 amino acids. The germline CDR1 and CDR2 sequences are SNHLY and FYNNEI. J was trimmed by 6 bases and V by 3 bases; bases with no gene match: 3.

This clone appeared a single time. V gene TRBV6-6 combines with J gene TRBJ2-1; 7 bases are a match to TRBD1. J lost 13 bases, V lost 4 bases, and 4 bases had no gene match. This CDR3 comprises 11 residues. CDR1 is MNHNY and CDR2 is SVGAGI in the germline V gene (reference sequence). CDR3 in DNA: TGTGCCAGCAGTTCTACAGGGGAACAGTTCTTC. This encodes CASSSTGEQFF.

This sequence joins TRBV3-1 (or the pseudogene TRBV3-2) and TRBJ2-2, with TRBD1 as a possible D gene (6 bases). V was pared by 3 bases and J by 4 bases, with 9 bases between. Germline V gene lookup returns CDR1 LGHDT and CDR2 YNNKEL (reference sequence). This CDR3 spans 14 amino acids. This CDR3 is CASSHWGPTGELFF. In nucleotides, the CDR3 is TGTGCCAGCAGCCACTGGGGGCCCACCGGGGAGCTGTTTTTT.

The V call is TRBV30, the J call TRBJ1-1; D is undetermined. Germline assignment: CDR1 GTSNPN and CDR2 SVGIG (reference sequence). Between the trimmed V and J ends, which lost 8 bases and 9 bases, there was a span of 13 bases. This CDR3 region has 10 residues. The CDR3: CAGGSIKAFF. CDR3 bases: TGTGCCGGAGGGAGTATTAAAGCTTTCTTT.